The clone carrying this T cell receptor (beta chain) was counted only a few times. The data stem from a study of early T cells in non-severe SARS-CoV-2 infection. The protocol attached unique molecular identifiers to individual cDNA molecules. MiXCR, applied by TCRdb to the 5' RACE reads, yields one record per CDR3 protein. The sample lists 46,000 or so distinct CDR3 sequences; around 7.8% were seen once. The CDR3 covers 14 residues. Germline V gene lookup returns CDR1 DFQATT and CDR2 SNEGSKA (reference sequence). Trimming left V 0 bases short and J 1 base short, with 7 bases between. Input material: whole blood. This TCR came from an adult who was a healthcare worker with PCR-confirmed SARS-CoV-2 infection or an uninfected control (not recorded which). The chain carries TRBV20-1 and TRBJ1-5; D might be TRBD1 (5 bases). Here the CDR3 DNA reads TGCAGTGCTAGAGAATGGGGGAGCAATCAGCCCCAGCATTTT. This encodes CSAREWGSNQPQHF.